This T cell receptor beta chain was captured by sequencing in a study of blood T cell repertoires in COVID-19. Study-level background: Italy, Spain and the United States were the sources of the convalescent and acute COVID-19 samples. Nucleic acid was either cDNA or gDNA, and it came from T cells, B-cell-depleted T cells, or PBMCs.

Trimming pared 5 bases from V and 7 bases from J, leaving 12 bases between. Germline V lookup: CDR1 MDHEN, CDR2 SYDVKM. The CDR3 extends over 12 amino acids. As processed by the authors: Amplification of reference gene primers provided the estimated nucleated cell counts. Here immunoSEQ multiplex PCR was the method, and the copy in TCRdb shows in-frame clones only, minus some. V and J calls and clone size are those listed in that table; D and trimming were worked out from the DNA. Of some 170,000 clones in the sample, 82% were seen once. This clonotype was obtained from a woman in her 70s with acute or convalescent COVID-19. Sequences were obtained from peripheral blood. The rearrangement uses TRBV28 and TRBJ2-7; D ambiguous. CDR3 in amino acids: CASSPHGIEQYF. The CDR3 DNA sequence: TGTGCCAGCAGTCCCCATGGCATTGAGCAGTACTTC.